This is a list of T cell receptor beta chains from one sample in a study of CD8+ T cells in alopecia areata. TCRdb's table, derived via immunoSEQ multiplex PCR, lists solely in-frame clones and lacks some. The data contain approximately 91,000 clones, roughly 42% of them singletons. The sequenced sample consisted of CD4+ T cells sorted from blood. The receptors come from a human donor with alopecia areata. The CDR3 runs from the conserved cysteine through the conserved F or W. A D gene is named only where the DNA matches it firmly. Expanded clones get a size class; other rows say once, few or many, or leave the size out.

d_call: TRBD1; j_call: TRBJ2-5; v_call: TRBV5-1; clone_size: -; cdr3_nt: TGCGCCAGCAGCTTGACCGGGACAGGGGAAGGAGAGACCCAGTACTTC; cdr3_aa: CASSLTGTGEGETQYF
d_call: -; j_call: TRBJ2-2; v_call: TRBV29-1; clone_size: -; cdr3_nt: TGCAGCGTTGAAGAGGTGCAGGCCGGGGAGCTGTTTTTT; cdr3_aa: CSVEEVQAGELFF
d_call: -; j_call: TRBJ2-1; v_call: TRBV30; clone_size: few; cdr3_nt: TGTGCCTGGAGTTCGGCAGACTACAATGAGCAGTTCTTC; cdr3_aa: CAWSSADYNEQFF
d_call: -; j_call: TRBJ2-1; v_call: TRBV30; clone_size: -; cdr3_nt: TGTGCCTGGAGCAGGGGACTTGGATCCTACAATGAGCAGTTCTTC; cdr3_aa: CAWSRGLGSYNEQFF
d_call: TRBD1; j_call: TRBJ2-7; v_call: TRBV29-1; clone_size: few; cdr3_nt: TGCAGCGTTGGAAGGACAGGAGCTAACGAGCAGTACTTC; cdr3_aa: CSVGRTGANEQYF
d_call: -; j_call: TRBJ2-4; v_call: TRBV23-1; clone_size: -; cdr3_nt: TGCGCCAGCAGCCTTAACAGGGAGTACATTCAGTACTTC; cdr3_aa: CASSLNREYIQYF
d_call: -; j_call: TRBJ2-5; v_call: TRBV29-1; clone_size: -; cdr3_nt: TGCAGCGTTGTCGGGGGCAGGATTGGGGAGACCCAGTACTTC; cdr3_aa: CSVVGGRIGETQYF
d_call: -; j_call: TRBJ2-5; v_call: TRBV7-2; clone_size: few; cdr3_nt: TGTGCCAGCAGCTATGGGCAGGGCCGACAAGAGACCCAGTACTTC; cdr3_aa: CASSYGQGRQETQYF
d_call: -; j_call: TRBJ2-3; v_call: TRBV29-1; clone_size: few; cdr3_nt: TGCAGCGTGGCAGATACGCAGTATTTT; cdr3_aa: CSVADTQYF
d_call: -; j_call: TRBJ2-7; v_call: TRBV30; clone_size: -; cdr3_nt: TGTGCCTGGAGTCCCGGGACAAACTCCTACGAGCAGTACTTC; cdr3_aa: CAWSPGTNSYEQYF
d_call: -; j_call: TRBJ2-2; v_call: TRBV2; clone_size: -; cdr3_nt: TGTGCCAGCAGTGAAGATAGACCAGAGAACACCGGGGAGCTGTTTTTT; cdr3_aa: CASSEDRPENTGELFF
d_call: TRBD2; j_call: TRBJ2-7; v_call: TRBV2; clone_size: -; cdr3_nt: TGTGCCAGCAGTGACCCGATAACTAGCGGGGGGAACTACTACGAGCAGTACTTC; cdr3_aa: CASSDPITSGGNYYEQYF
d_call: -; j_call: TRBJ1-2; v_call: TRBV30; clone_size: few; cdr3_nt: TGTGCCTGGAGTGTGAGACAGAAGCCTAACTATGGCTACACCTTC; cdr3_aa: CAWSVRQKPNYGYTF
d_call: -; j_call: TRBJ1-2; v_call: TRBV29-1; clone_size: -; cdr3_nt: TGCAGCACTAGGGGGGATTTCTATGGCTACACCTTC; cdr3_aa: CSTRGDFYGYTF
d_call: -; j_call: TRBJ2-5; v_call: TRBV7-2; clone_size: few; cdr3_nt: TGTGCCAGCAGCTTAGCGGCACAAGAGACCCAGTACTTC; cdr3_aa: CASSLAAQETQYF
d_call: TRBD1; j_call: TRBJ1-3; v_call: TRBV7-2; clone_size: -; cdr3_nt: TGTGCCAGCAGCTTAAAGGGACAGGGGGAAGGTCACACCATATATTTT; cdr3_aa: CASSLKGQGEGHTIYF
d_call: -; j_call: TRBJ2-3; v_call: TRBV30; clone_size: -; cdr3_nt: TGTGCCTGGAGTCCCAGTGATACGCAGTATTTT; cdr3_aa: CAWSPSDTQYF
d_call: -; j_call: TRBJ2-5; v_call: TRBV2; clone_size: -; cdr3_nt: TGTGCCAGCAGTACTGCCGGGGGAGGAGAGACCCAGTACTTC; cdr3_aa: CASSTAGGGETQYF
d_call: -; j_call: TRBJ2-7; v_call: TRBV29-1; clone_size: -; cdr3_nt: TGCAGCGTTGTTAGACAATACGAGCAGTACTTC; cdr3_aa: CSVVRQYEQYF
d_call: -; j_call: TRBJ2-3; v_call: TRBV21-1; clone_size: few; cdr3_nt: TGTGCCAGCAGCAAAGGCCGGTACAGGGGGACCCCAGATACGCAGTATTTT; cdr3_aa: CASSKGRYRGTPDTQYF
d_call: -; j_call: TRBJ1-5; v_call: TRBV2; clone_size: -; cdr3_nt: TGTGCCAGCAGTCCTGAGCGGCAGCCCCAGCATTTT; cdr3_aa: CASSPERQPQHF
d_call: -; j_call: TRBJ2-6; v_call: TRBV5-1; clone_size: few; cdr3_nt: TGCGCCAGCAGCCCCCGCCCTTTTGCCAACGTCCTGACTTTC; cdr3_aa: CASSPRPFANVLTF
d_call: -; j_call: TRBJ2-2; v_call: TRBV9; clone_size: -; cdr3_nt: TGTGCCAGCAGCCCTCGCCAAGGCAGGAACACCGGGGAGCTGTTTTTT; cdr3_aa: CASSPRQGRNTGELFF
d_call: TRBD2; j_call: TRBJ2-1; v_call: TRBV30; clone_size: once; cdr3_nt: TGTGCCTGGGACCCAGATAGCGGGAGTACGAATGAGCAGTTCTTC; cdr3_aa: CAWDPDSGSTNEQFF
d_call: TRBD1; j_call: TRBJ2-1; v_call: TRBV30; clone_size: -; cdr3_nt: TGTGCCTGGAGCCGCGGGACAGGGGGCTACAATGAGCAGTTCTTC; cdr3_aa: CAWSRGTGGYNEQFF
d_call: -; j_call: TRBJ1-1; v_call: TRBV11-2; clone_size: -; cdr3_nt: TGTGCCAGCAGCTTATCGAGGGACATGAACACTGAAGCTTTCTTT; cdr3_aa: CASSLSRDMNTEAFF
d_call: TRBD1; j_call: TRBJ2-5; v_call: TRBV27; clone_size: -; cdr3_nt: TGTGCCAGCAGGAAAACGGGACAGGGAGAGACCCAGTACTTC; cdr3_aa: CASRKTGQGETQYF
d_call: -; j_call: TRBJ2-7; v_call: TRBV9; clone_size: -; cdr3_nt: TGTGCCAGCAGCCCCCGGGGCATCTCCTACGAGCAGTACTTC; cdr3_aa: CASSPRGISYEQYF
d_call: -; j_call: TRBJ2-5; v_call: TRBV18; clone_size: -; cdr3_nt: TGTGCCAGCTCGCGCCAAGAGACCCAGTACTTC; cdr3_aa: CASSRQETQYF
d_call: TRBD2; j_call: TRBJ2-4; v_call: TRBV7-8; clone_size: -; cdr3_nt: TGTGCCAGCAGCTTCGCGGTGAAGACTAGCGGGAGATACATTCAGTACTTC; cdr3_aa: CASSFAVKTSGRYIQYF
d_call: TRBD1; j_call: TRBJ1-6; v_call: TRBV7-2; clone_size: -; cdr3_nt: TGTGCCAGCAGCTTATTACCGGGACAGGGGAGTTCACCCCTCCACTTT; cdr3_aa: CASSLLPGQGSSPLHF
d_call: -; j_call: TRBJ2-5; v_call: TRBV29-1; clone_size: -; cdr3_nt: TGCAGCGTTGGGTCGGCCCTACAAGAGACCCAGTACTTC; cdr3_aa: CSVGSALQETQYF
d_call: -; j_call: TRBJ2-7; v_call: TRBV7-2; clone_size: few; cdr3_nt: TGTGCCAGCAGCTTAGCGCCGTGGAACGAGCAGTACTTC; cdr3_aa: CASSLAPWNEQYF
d_call: -; j_call: TRBJ2-2; v_call: TRBV4-3; clone_size: once; cdr3_nt: TGCGCCAGCAGCCAGAATGCCAACACCGGGGAGCTGTTTTTT; cdr3_aa: CASSQNANTGELFF
d_call: -; j_call: TRBJ2-3; v_call: TRBV5-1; clone_size: -; cdr3_nt: TGCGCCAGCAGCTTCGAAGATACGCAGTATTTT; cdr3_aa: CASSFEDTQYF
d_call: -; j_call: TRBJ2-5; v_call: TRBV7-6; clone_size: few; cdr3_nt: TGTGCCAGCAGCTTAGGTCTTAGAAACCAAGAGACCCAGTACTTC; cdr3_aa: CASSLGLRNQETQYF
d_call: TRBD2; j_call: TRBJ2-7; v_call: TRBV6-1; clone_size: -; cdr3_nt: TGTGCCAGCAGCCTTCTAGCGGGAGAGGGCGAGCAGTACTTC; cdr3_aa: CASSLLAGEGEQYF
d_call: -; j_call: TRBJ2-2; v_call: TRBV7-2; clone_size: -; cdr3_nt: TGTGCCAGCAGCTCCAGTAAGACCGGGGAGCTGTTTTTT; cdr3_aa: CASSSSKTGELFF
d_call: TRBD2; j_call: TRBJ2-1; v_call: TRBV29-1; clone_size: few; cdr3_nt: TGCAGCGTTGGGGGTAGCGGGACTTCTACGTTCTTC; cdr3_aa: CSVGGSGTSTFF